The rows below give T cell receptor beta chains drawn from one sample of a study of T-cell memory formation after mild COVID-19. TCRdb passed the 5' RACE reads through MiXCR, listing each CDR3 protein once. The table has about 38,000 distinct CDR3 sequences, approximately 10% seen once; the top ten hold roughly 27%. The sequencing input was PBMCs or a T cell subset sorted from them (not recorded which). Source of these receptors: a man between 18 and 35 years old who had mild COVID-19 (a few samples of this study predate the infection). Cell type and time point are not known. CDR3s include the opening cysteine and the closing phenylalanine or tryptophan. The D gene is left open where the match is weak. Clone size is stated in some rows and not others, as once, few, many or a class when expanded.

V: TRBV6-1; D: NA; size: few; J: TRBJ1-2; CDR3: CASSEALQAYGYTF; DNA: TGTGCCAGCAGTGAAGCCCTCCAGGCCTATGGCTACACCTTC
V: TRBV7-8; D: NA; size: many; J: TRBJ2-5; CDR3: CASSRRAGRKETQYF; DNA: TGTGCCAGCAGCCGGAGGGCAGGGCGGAAAGAGACCCAGTACTTC
V: TRBV5-1; D: TRBD2; size: many; J: TRBJ2-3; CDR3: CASSRRTSGGDTDTQYF; DNA: TGCGCCAGCAGCCGGCGGACTAGCGGGGGGGATACAGATACGCAGTATTTT
V: TRBV20-1; D: TRBD1; size: many; J: TRBJ1-1; CDR3: CSAPSGTGWTEAFF; DNA: TGCAGTGCTCCCTCCGGGACAGGGTGGACTGAAGCTTTCTTT
V: TRBV20-1; D: NA; size: many; J: TRBJ2-7; CDR3: CSASLPGSTYEQYF; DNA: TGCAGTGCTAGTCTCCCGGGGTCTACCTACGAGCAGTACTTC
V: TRBV27; D: TRBD1; size: many; J: TRBJ1-2; CDR3: CASSLSPDRAGGYTF; DNA: TGTGCCAGCAGTTTATCCCCGGACAGGGCTGGGGGCTACACCTTC
V: TRBV7-9; D: NA; size: many; J: TRBJ2-3; CDR3: CASSLTATSTDTQYF; DNA: TGTGCCAGCAGCTTAACGGCGACATCCACAGATACGCAGTATTTT
V: TRBV7-7; D: TRBD1; size: few; J: TRBJ2-5; CDR3: CASSHDRVRETQYF; DNA: TGTGCCAGCAGTCACGACAGGGTCAGAGAGACCCAGTACTTC
V: TRBV4-2; D: NA; size: many; J: TRBJ2-7; CDR3: CASSLQGWDEQYF; DNA: TGTGCCAGCAGCCTACAGGGTTGGGACGAGCAGTACTTC
V: TRBV24-1; D: NA; size: NA; J: TRBJ2-1; CDR3: CATSPNSYNEQFF; DNA: TGTGCCACCAGCCCGAACTCCTACAATGAGCAGTTCTTC
V: TRBV5-1; D: NA; size: many; J: TRBJ1-2; CDR3: CASSLAGRFTPFGYTF; DNA: TGCGCCAGCAGCTTGGCGGGGCGTTTCACCCCCTTTGGCTACACCTTC
V: TRBV27; D: NA; size: NA; J: TRBJ2-2; CDR3: CASGPLGGGPLGELFF; DNA: TGTGCCAGCGGCCCTCTGGGCGGGGGCCCCTTGGGGGAGCTGTTTTTT
V: TRBV4-2; D: TRBD1; size: many; J: TRBJ1-1; CDR3: CASSRGQGGNTEAFF; DNA: TGTGCCAGCAGCCGCGGACAGGGGGGGAACACTGAAGCTTTCTTT
V: TRBV18; D: NA; size: many; J: TRBJ2-7; CDR3: CASSPGWGKYEQYF; DNA: TGTGCCAGCTCACCCGGGTGGGGGAAGTACGAGCAGTACTTC
V: TRBV24-1; D: TRBD1; size: once; J: TRBJ2-7; CDR3: CATTRTGHGEYEQYF; DNA: TGTGCCACCACCCGGACAGGTCACGGGGAGTACGAGCAGTACTTC
V: TRBV4-3; D: NA; size: many; J: TRBJ1-6; CDR3: CASSQVTGDGDSPLHF; DNA: TGCGCCAGCAGCCAAGTTACCGGGGACGGCGATTCACCCCTCCACTTT
V: TRBV5-5; D: NA; size: many; J: TRBJ2-2; CDR3: CASRSRGIGELFF; DNA: TGTGCCAGCAGGTCAAGGGGTATCGGGGAGCTGTTTTTT
V: TRBV7-9; D: TRBD2; size: many; J: TRBJ2-4; CDR3: CASSLAAGGRKNIQYF; DNA: TGTGCCAGCAGCTTAGCGGCGGGGGGCCGAAAAAACATTCAGTACTTC
V: TRBV30; D: NA; size: many; J: TRBJ1-2; CDR3: CAWSSDPAGYTF; DNA: TGTGCCTGGAGCTCAGACCCGGCCGGCTACACCTTC
V: TRBV12-3/TRBV12-4; D: NA; size: many; J: TRBJ1-6; CDR3: CASTLQGSKRSPLHF; DNA: TGTGCCAGCACCTTACAGGGTAGTAAACGATCACCCCTCCACTTT
V: TRBV20-1; D: TRBD1; size: many; J: TRBJ2-5; CDR3: CSVTRQGARETQYF; DNA: TGCAGTGTTACCCGACAGGGGGCGAGGGAGACCCAGTACTTC
V: TRBV4-3; D: TRBD2; size: NA; J: TRBJ2-1; CDR3: CASSQDGTSGTRNEQFF; DNA: TGCGCCAGCAGCCAAGACGGTACTAGCGGTACGAGGAATGAGCAGTTCTTC
V: TRBV7-2; D: NA; size: many; J: TRBJ2-3; CDR3: CASTTSPGGGTDTQYF; DNA: TGTGCCAGCACCACTTCCCCCGGGGGTGGCACAGATACGCAGTATTTT
V: TRBV5-4; D: TRBD2; size: many; J: TRBJ2-1; CDR3: CASSPGGGSYNEQFF; DNA: TGTGCCAGCAGCCCCGGGGGGGGCTCCTACAATGAGCAGTTCTTC
V: TRBV6-6; D: TRBD1; size: many; J: TRBJ2-1; CDR3: CAISRGTGGGNEQFF; DNA: TGTGCCATCTCAAGGGGGACAGGGGGCGGGAATGAGCAGTTCTTC
V: TRBV28; D: NA; size: many; J: TRBJ1-3; CDR3: CASSDSGGNTIYF; DNA: TGTGCCAGCAGTGACTCGGGCGGAAACACCATATATTTT
V: TRBV20-1; D: TRBD2; size: many; J: TRBJ2-3; CDR3: CSASGLIASGGTDTQYF; DNA: TGCAGTGCTAGCGGACTTATAGCTAGCGGGGGTACAGATACGCAGTATTTT
V: TRBV5-5; D: NA; size: many; J: TRBJ1-4; CDR3: CASNLEATNEKLFF; DNA: TGTGCCAGCAACTTAGAAGCAACTAATGAAAAACTGTTTTTT
V: TRBV6-2/TRBV6-3; D: NA; size: many; J: TRBJ2-6; CDR3: CAIGNSGANVLTF; DNA: TGTGCCATCGGGAACTCTGGGGCCAACGTCCTGACTTTC
V: TRBV6-1; D: NA; size: many; J: TRBJ1-5; CDR3: CASSGGFSNQPQHF; DNA: TGTGCCAGCAGTGGGGGGTTCTCTAATCAGCCCCAGCATTTT
V: TRBV5-1; D: NA; size: few; J: TRBJ1-2; CDR3: CASRQNYDYGYTF; DNA: TGCGCCAGCAGGCAGAATTATGACTATGGCTACACCTTC
V: TRBV29-1; D: NA; size: many; J: TRBJ2-3; CDR3: CSVEGGRGGRDTQYF; DNA: TGCAGCGTTGAAGGGGGTAGGGGGGGGAGAGATACGCAGTATTTT
V: TRBV2; D: TRBD2; size: many; J: TRBJ2-1; CDR3: CASNLAGTGNEQFF; DNA: TGTGCCAGCAATCTAGCGGGGACGGGCAATGAGCAGTTCTTC
V: TRBV4-2; D: TRBD1; size: medium-sized; J: TRBJ1-6; CDR3: CASSQDRGTGGSPLHF; DNA: TGTGCCAGCAGCCAAGATCGGGGGACAGGGGGTTCACCCCTCCACTTT
V: TRBV27; D: TRBD1; size: few; J: TRBJ1-1; CDR3: CASSLTGQGSTEAFF; DNA: TGTGCCAGCAGTTTAACGGGACAGGGGAGCACTGAAGCTTTCTTT
V: TRBV6-2/TRBV6-3; D: TRBD2; size: many; J: TRBJ2-3; CDR3: CASSPGLATDTQYF; DNA: TGTGCCAGCAGTCCCGGACTAGCAACCGATACGCAGTATTTT
V: TRBV6-1; D: NA; size: few; J: TRBJ1-6; CDR3: CASSEDWNLPLHF; DNA: TGTGCCAGCAGTGAAGATTGGAACTTGCCCCTCCACTTT
V: TRBV20-1; D: NA; size: many; J: TRBJ1-4; CDR3: CSPSQGDEKLFF; DNA: TGCAGTCCATCACAGGGTGACGAAAAACTGTTTTTT
V: TRBV10-2; D: TRBD2; size: many; J: TRBJ2-1; CDR3: CASRLAYNEQFF; DNA: TGCGCCAGCCGACTAGCGTACAATGAGCAGTTCTTC
V: TRBV7-6; D: NA; size: many; J: TRBJ2-2; CDR3: CASSPRQATNTGELFF; DNA: TGTGCCAGCAGCCCCAGACAGGCCACGAACACCGGGGAGCTGTTTTTT
V: TRBV29-1; D: NA; size: many; J: TRBJ2-7; CDR3: CSVVQGGRYEQYF; DNA: TGCAGCGTTGTCCAGGGGGGGAGGTACGAGCAGTACTTC
V: TRBV7-9; D: TRBD1; size: NA; J: TRBJ1-2; CDR3: CASSSGTAYYGYTF; DNA: TGTGCCAGCAGCTCAGGGACAGCTTACTATGGCTACACCTTC
V: TRBV7-2; D: TRBD2; size: many; J: TRBJ2-4; CDR3: CASSLEAGGLGYIQYF; DNA: TGTGCCAGCAGCTTAGAAGCGGGGGGATTGGGGTACATTCAGTACTTC
V: TRBV3-1; D: NA; size: NA; J: TRBJ2-3; CDR3: CASSQEGLADTQYF; DNA: TGTGCCAGCAGCCAAGAAGGGTTAGCAGATACGCAGTATTTT
V: TRBV2; D: NA; size: many; J: TRBJ1-2; CDR3: CASIRDLDGYTF; DNA: TGTGCCAGCATAAGGGACCTGGATGGCTACACCTTC
V: TRBV29-1; D: NA; size: NA; J: TRBJ2-1; CDR3: CSVKADRLKYNEQFF; DNA: TGCAGCGTTAAGGCCGACAGACTAAAGTACAATGAGCAGTTCTTC
V: TRBV7-9; D: NA; size: NA; J: TRBJ2-5; CDR3: CASSFFRLRGGAGHRGETQYF; DNA: TGTGCCAGCAGCTTTTTTAGACTGCGAGGGGGCGCGGGACACAGGGGAGAGACCCAGTACTTC
V: TRBV7-3; D: NA; size: many; J: TRBJ2-3; CDR3: CASSSGDEDTQYF; DNA: TGTGCCAGCAGCTCGGGAGATGAGGATACGCAGTATTTT
V: TRBV20-1; D: NA; size: few; J: TRBJ1-5; CDR3: CSASSGLDQPQHF; DNA: TGCAGTGCTAGTTCGGGGTTGGATCAGCCCCAGCATTTT
V: TRBV7-9; D: NA; size: few; J: TRBJ2-7; CDR3: CASSYSGNRGQSEQYF; DNA: TGTGCCAGCAGCTATAGCGGGAACAGGGGGCAGAGCGAGCAGTACTTC
V: TRBV5-5; D: NA; size: NA; J: TRBJ1-1; CDR3: CASRTAPQGNTEAFF; DNA: TGTGCCAGCAGGACGGCCCCACAGGGGAACACTGAAGCTTTCTTT
V: TRBV20-1; D: NA; size: many; J: TRBJ1-5; CDR3: CSQASGDQPQHF; DNA: TGCAGTCAGGCGTCAGGGGATCAGCCCCAGCATTTT
V: TRBV15; D: NA; size: many; J: TRBJ2-3; CDR3: CATSRDQRGAITDTQYF; DNA: TGTGCCACCAGCAGAGATCAAAGGGGGGCCATCACAGATACGCAGTATTTT
V: TRBV6-2/TRBV6-3; D: NA; size: many; J: TRBJ2-5; CDR3: CASSPRQGADQETQYF; DNA: TGTGCCAGCAGTCCCCGGCAGGGTGCGGACCAAGAGACCCAGTACTTC
V: TRBV7-2; D: NA; size: many; J: TRBJ2-3; CDR3: CASSLSFADTQYF; DNA: TGTGCCAGCAGCTTATCTTTCGCAGATACGCAGTATTTT
V: TRBV6-5; D: TRBD1; size: many; J: TRBJ2-7; CDR3: CASSTRDSTYEQYF; DNA: TGTGCCAGCAGTACCCGGGACAGCACCTACGAGCAGTACTTC
V: TRBV10-2; D: NA; size: many; J: TRBJ2-7; CDR3: CASQEPSGTFYEQYF; DNA: TGCGCCAGCCAAGAGCCCTCGGGGACCTTCTACGAGCAGTACTTC